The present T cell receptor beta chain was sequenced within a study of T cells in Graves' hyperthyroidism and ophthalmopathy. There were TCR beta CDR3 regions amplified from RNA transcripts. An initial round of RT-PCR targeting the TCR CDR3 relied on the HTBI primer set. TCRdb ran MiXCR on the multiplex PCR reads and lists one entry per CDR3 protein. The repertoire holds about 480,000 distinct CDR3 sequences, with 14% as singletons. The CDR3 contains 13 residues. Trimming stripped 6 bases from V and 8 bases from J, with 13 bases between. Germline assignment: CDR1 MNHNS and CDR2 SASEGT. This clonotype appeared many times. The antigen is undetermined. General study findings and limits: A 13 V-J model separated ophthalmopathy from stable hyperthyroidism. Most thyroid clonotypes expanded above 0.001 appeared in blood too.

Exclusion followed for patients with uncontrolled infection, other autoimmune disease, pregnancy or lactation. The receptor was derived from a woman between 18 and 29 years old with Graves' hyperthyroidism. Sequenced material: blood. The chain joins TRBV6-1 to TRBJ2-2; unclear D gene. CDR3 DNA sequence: TGTGCCAGCAGGGCGGTCGTTTGGGGGGAGCTGTTTTTT. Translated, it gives CASRAVVWGELFF.